This passage covers 27 T cell receptor beta chains from one sample sequenced in a study of sequential checkpoint blockade in melanoma. The treatment: randomized to nivolumab then ipilimumab (arm A) or the reverse (arm B). Clones were read by immunoSEQ multiplex PCR, and TCRdb kept only the in-frame ones, dropping some. The table has around 13,000 clones, about 78% seen once. The sample consisted of CD8+ T cells sorted from blood (inferred from file names), taken from a patient given nivolumab and ipilimumab in sequence. The receptors were sampled from a human donor with melanoma.

V and J are TRBV27 and TRBJ2-1; 9 nucleotides agree with TRBD1. The CDR3 has 16 residues. Germline V gene sequence: CDR1 MNHEY, CDR2 SMNVEV (reference sequence). Losses at the gene ends were 4 bases for V and 12 bases for J; bases not matched to a gene: 16. This CDR3 is CASSSADRGDNERQFF. The CDR3 coding sequence is TGTGCCAGCAGTTCAGCGGACAGGGGAGACAATGAGCGGCAGTTCTTC.

V usage is TRBV7-9 and J usage is TRBJ2-5; 10 bases match TRBD1. Germline loops: CDR1 SEHNR, CDR2 FQNEAQ (reference sequence). The CDR3 covers 16 residues. With V trimmed by 5 bases and J by 1 base, 7 bases remained unmatched. In DNA form, the CDR3 reads TGTGCCAGCAGCCAACCGGGACAGGGGCCCCAAGAGACCCAGTACTTC. Residues: CASSQPGQGPQETQYF.

The J gene is TRBJ2-7, the V gene TRBV7-8; a possible D gene is TRBD1 (5 bases). Trimming took 3 bases from V and 1 from J, leaving 13 bases between them. Germline V gives CDR1 SGHVS, CDR2 FQNEAQ. The CDR3 spans 15 residues. The CDR3 here is CASSLFQGPSYEQYF. The CDR3 nucleotides read TGTGCCAGCAGCTTGTTTCAGGGTCCTTCCTACGAGCAGTACTTC.

J is TRBJ2-7 and V is TRBV4-1; D call uncertain. Trimming left V 0 bases short and J 2 bases short, with 8 bases between. The CDR3 spans 14 residues. The germline gives CDR1 MGHRA, CDR2 YSYEKL. The CDR3 spells CASSQDAGTYEQYF. The CDR3 nucleotides read TGCGCCAGCAGCCAAGATGCAGGCACCTACGAGCAGTACTTC.

The rearrangement uses TRBV7-9 and TRBJ2-2; maybe TRBD2 (6 bases). The CDR3 is made up of 15 amino acids. Germline values: CDR1 SEHNR, CDR2 FQNEAQ (reference sequence). V was pared by 1 base and J by 4 bases, with 10 bases between. In DNA, the CDR3 is TGTGCCAGCAGCTTAGTGGCGGGGATCACCGGGGAGCTGTTTTTT. It encodes CASSLVAGITGELFF. Full variable domain (missing parts from reference TRBV7-9 and TRBJ2-2): DTGVSQNPRHKITKRGQNVTFRCDPISEHNRLYWYRQTLGQGPEFLTYFQNEAQLEKSRLLSDRFSAERPKGSFSTLEIQRTEQGDSAMYLCASSLVAGITGELFFGEGSRLTVL.

J is TRBJ2-7 and V is TRBV7-9; 8 bases align to TRBD2. CDR3 length equals 14 residues. The V segment lost 5 bases and the J segment 9 bases; nucleotides outside the gene matches: 12. Germline loops: CDR1 SEHNR, CDR2 FQNEAQ (reference sequence). CDR3 loop: CASSPGGRGNGQYF. The CDR3 DNA sequence: TGTGCCAGCAGCCCGGGGGGGAGGGGCAACGGGCAGTACTTC. The whole variable domain, remainder taken from reference TRBV7-9 and TRBJ2-7, is DTGVSQNPRHKITKRGQNVTFRCDPISEHNRLYWYRQTLGQGPEFLTYFQNEAQLEKSRLLSDRFSAERPKGSFSTLEIQRTEQGDSAMYLCASSPGGRGNGQYFGPGTRLTVT.

The V gene is TRBV27, the J gene TRBJ2-2; TRBD2 matches at 8 bases. In germline, CDR1 is MNHEY, CDR2 SMNVEV (reference sequence). The CDR3 has 16 residues. Unmatched junction bases numbered 9, after V lost 5 bases and J lost 4 bases. The CDR3 DNA follows: TGTGCCAGCAGTAACGGACTAGCCCATATCACCGGGGAGCTGTTTTTT. This translates into CASSNGLAHITGELFF.

The chain couples TRBV10-2 to TRBJ1-2; 10 bases agree with TRBD1. V gave up 4 bases and J gave up 5 bases; unmatched junction bases: 1. Germline values: CDR1 WSHSY, CDR2 SAAADI. This CDR3 has 13 residues. The CDR3 reads CASSGGQGYGYTF. For the CDR3, the DNA is TGCGCCAGCAGTGGGGGACAGGGGTATGGCTACACCTTC.

This clone has only a few counts. The rearrangement uses TRBV11-2 and TRBJ1-1; 7 nucleotides align to TRBD1. CDR1 and CDR2 from the germline V gene are SGHAT and FQNNGV. Trimming took 1 base from V and 4 from J; bases not matched to a gene: 0. The CDR3 extends over 13 amino acids. CDR3 DNA sequence: TGTGCCAGCAGCTTAGCAGGGGGCACTGAAGCTTTCTTT. Translation gives CASSLAGGTEAFF.

This clone was seen only once. V is TRBV2 and J is TRBJ2-7; TRBD2 is a possible D gene (5 bases). This CDR3 contains 12 residues. Germline lookup yields CDR1 SNHLY and CDR2 FYNNEI. V was cut by 8 bases and J by 6 bases, with 14 bases left in between. The CDR3 bases are TGTGCCAGCCGGGGTCCCTCTGGCGAGCAGTACTTC. Translation gives CASRGPSGEQYF.

The chain has TRBV10-3 and TRBJ2-3, with 10 bases matching TRBD2. In germline, CDR1 is ENHRY, CDR2 SYGVKD. The ends lost 2 bases at V and 4 bases at J; junction bases unmatched: 6. This CDR3 is built from 16 residues. This CDR3 is CAISEERGGMSDTQYF. The DNA of the CDR3 is TGTGCCATCAGTGAGGAGCGGGGGGGCATGTCAGATACGCAGTATTTT.

V and J are TRBV30 and TRBJ2-3, with D maybe TRBD2 (6 bases). The CDR3 extends over 16 amino acids. Trimming shortened V by 3 bases and J by 4 bases, and 20 bases separated the two germline ends. CDR1 is GTSNPN, CDR2 SVGIG, per germline (reference sequence). The CDR3 bases are TGTGCCTGGAGCTGGGGCCGGACTCCGGGGGCAGATACGCAGTATTTT. This encodes CAWSWGRTPGADTQYF.

The chain joins TRBV18 to TRBJ1-1; D remains ambiguous. In germline, CDR1 is KGHSH, CDR2 LQKENI. The CDR3 runs 14 residues. With 2 bases removed from V and 0 bases from J, the gap between germline ends came to 7 bases. In nucleotides, the CDR3 is TGTGCCAGCTCACCATCCATTTTGAACACTGAAGCTTTCTTT. Amino acids: CASSPSILNTEAFF.

This rearrangement joins TRBV5-1 to TRBJ2-7; 7 bases fit TRBD1. CDR3 size: 13 residues. Germline V lookup: CDR1 SGHRS, CDR2 YFSETQ. V trimming: 4 bases; J trimming: 5 bases; junction bases outside the gene matches: 6. CDR3 residues: CASSVDRAHEQYF. Here the CDR3 DNA reads TGCGCCAGCAGCGTTGACAGGGCCCACGAGCAGTACTTC.

The chain has TRBV27 and TRBJ1-1; 7 bases are a match to TRBD1. The CDR3 sequence is 13 residues long. V was clipped by 6 bases and J by 6 bases; unmatched bases: 7. From germline, CDR1 is MNHEY and CDR2 SMNVEV (reference sequence). The CDR3 region is CASRTGSRAEAFF. DNA of the CDR3: TGTGCCAGCAGGACAGGGAGTAGGGCTGAAGCTTTCTTT.

The rearrangement uses TRBV10-3 and TRBJ2-3; the D gene is possibly TRBD2 (6 bases). CDR3 size: 15 residues. V gave up 4 bases and J gave up 0 bases, with 11 bases separating them. CDR1 ENHRY and CDR2 SYGVKD come from the germline V gene. The DNA of the CDR3 is TGTGCCATCAGTGGGACTACTCTTAGCACAGATACGCAGTATTTT. Protein sequence: CAISGTTLSTDTQYF.

The J gene is TRBJ2-7, the V gene TRBV6-5; 7 bases are a match to TRBD1. The CDR3 is 12 amino acids. V trimming: 6 bases; J trimming: 7 bases; junction bases outside the gene matches: 6. Germline loops: CDR1 MNHEY, CDR2 SVGAGI. In nucleotides, the CDR3 is TGTGCCAGCAGCTTTACAGGGGTGGAGCAGTACTTC. Encoded protein: CASSFTGVEQYF.

The J gene is TRBJ2-7, the V gene TRBV11-2; D is uncertain. Germline-derived CDR1 and CDR2 are SGHAT and FQNNGV. Deletions cut 4 bases from V and 6 bases from J, with 10 bases between. The CDR3 spans 12 residues. Here the CDR3 reads CASSSAESEQYF. CDR3 bases: TGTGCCAGCAGCTCGGCGGAGAGCGAGCAGTACTTC.

This chain connects TRBV7-6 to TRBJ1-1, with 11 bases aligning to TRBD1. With V trimmed by 5 bases and J by 4 bases, 9 bases remained unmatched. Germline CDR1 and CDR2: SGHVS and FNYEAQ. The CDR3 is made up of 16 amino acids. The CDR3 DNA reads TGTGCCAGCAGCCAAGATCGGGACAGGGGGACCACTGAAGCTTTCTTT. Protein product: CASSQDRDRGTTEAFF.

CDR3 DNA: TGTGCCAGCAGGTCTCAGGGGGCCCTGTGGACTGAAGCTTTCTTT. This gives the protein CASRSQGALWTEAFF. V usage is TRBV5-6 and J usage is TRBJ1-1; 8 positions agree with TRBD1. Trimming cost V 5 bases and J 5 bases; bases outside gene matches: 11. Germline V CDR1 and CDR2: SGHDT, YYEEEE. The CDR3 is 15 residues long.

The chain uses TRBV7-2 and TRBJ2-5; 12 bases agree with TRBD2. The CDR3 sequence is 15 residues long. Germline V gene sequence: CDR1 SGHTA, CDR2 FQGNSA. After removal of 6 bases from V and 4 bases from J, the junction contained 6 bases not matched to a gene. The CDR3 nucleotides read TGTGCCAGCAGTCCTAGCGGGGGGGACTTAGAGACCCAGTACTTC. Translation: CASSPSGGDLETQYF.

The V call is TRBV18, the J call TRBJ2-1, with no clear D. Germline CDR1 reads KGHSH; CDR2 reads LQKENI. V dropped 3 bases and J dropped 3 bases, with 6 bases sitting between them. This CDR3 has 13 residues. The CDR3 DNA reads as TGTGCCAGCTCACCTTACTACTACAATGAGCAGTTCTTC. It codes for CASSPYYYNEQFF. Using reference TRBV18 and TRBJ2-1 for the parts outside the CDR3, the full variable domain is NAGVMQNPRHLVRRRGQEARLRCSPMKGHSHVYWYRQLPEEGLKFMVYLQKENIIDESGMPKERFSAEFPKEGPSILRIQQVVRGDSAAYFCASSPYYYNEQFFGPGTRLTVL.

This clone was seen a single time. The rearrangement joins TRBV6-1 to TRBJ1-1, with 7 bases matching TRBD1. The CDR3 consists of 17 residues. Germline CDR1 and CDR2: MNHNS and SASEGT. The V segment lost 3 bases and the J segment 0 bases; nucleotides outside the gene matches: 10. The CDR3 reads CASSEFPRTGMNTEAFF. In DNA, the CDR3 is TGTGCCAGCAGTGAGTTCCCTCGGACAGGCATGAACACTGAAGCTTTCTTT.

Regarding this clone: A read error may explain this, as a much larger clone is one base away. This rearrangement joins TRBV29-1 to TRBJ1-4; TRBD1 is a possible D gene (5 bases). In germline, CDR1 is SQVTM, CDR2 ANQGSEA. The CDR3 sequence is 14 residues long. As DNA, the CDR3 is TGCAGCGTTGGTACAGGCGGTACCAATGCAAAACTGTTTTTT. Encoded protein: CSVGTGGTNAKLFF.

In the case of this clone: Sequence at one end of the junction differs from germline and may be a read error. The CDR3 DNA reads TGTGCCAGCAGCCCCCTGCGGACTAGCGGGACTTCCTACGAGCAGTGCTTC. Translation gives CASSPLRTSGTSYEQCF. The J gene is TRBJ2-7, the V gene TRBV7-8; 12 bases align to TRBD2. CDR3 length: 17 amino acids. Germline assignment: CDR1 SGHVS and CDR2 FQNEAQ.

This clone was recorded only once. The V and J genes are TRBV7-6 and TRBJ1-1; TRBD1 might be the D (5 bases). Per germline, CDR1 SGHVS and CDR2 FNYEAQ. The CDR3 contains 14 residues. Trimming took off 1 base at V and 10 bases at J, with 16 bases between the two ends. CDR3 residues: CASSLEDISKGAFF. CDR3 nucleotide sequence: TGTGCCAGCAGCTTAGAGGACATCTCAAAGGGAGCTTTCTTT.

The chain is built from TRBV7-9 and TRBJ2-5, with 7 bases matching TRBD1. V gave up 7 bases and J gave up 1 base; unmatched junction bases: 9. The germline V gene has CDR1 SEHNR and CDR2 FQNEAQ (reference sequence). This CDR3 comprises 15 residues. The CDR3 DNA follows: TGTGCCAGCACCCAAGGCCCAGGGGGCCAAGAGACCCAGTACTTC. Its translation: CASTQGPGGQETQYF.